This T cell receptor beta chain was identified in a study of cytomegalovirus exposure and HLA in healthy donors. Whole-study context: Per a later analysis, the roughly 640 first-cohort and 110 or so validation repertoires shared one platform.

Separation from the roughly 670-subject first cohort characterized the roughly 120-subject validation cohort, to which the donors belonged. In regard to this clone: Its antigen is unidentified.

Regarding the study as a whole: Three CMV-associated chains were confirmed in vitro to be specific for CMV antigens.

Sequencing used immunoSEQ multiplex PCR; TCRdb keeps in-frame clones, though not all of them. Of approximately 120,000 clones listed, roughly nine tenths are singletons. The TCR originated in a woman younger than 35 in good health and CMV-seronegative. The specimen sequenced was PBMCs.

CDR3 in amino acids: CAWSVQRTSGRTGELFF. Here the CDR3 DNA reads TGTGCCTGGAGTGTACAAAGGACTAGCGGGAGAACCGGGGAGCTGTTTTTT. The chain recombines TRBV30 with TRBJ2-2; 13 nucleotides match TRBD2. CDR1 and CDR2 from the germline V gene are GTSNPN and SVGIG (reference sequence). The CDR3 runs 17 residues. The J segment lost 5 bases and the V segment lost 0 bases, leaving 6 bases of the junction unmatched. Variable domain in full (rest from reference TRBV30 and TRBJ2-2): SQTIHQWPATLVQPVGSPLSLECTVEGTSNPNLYWYRQAAGRGLQLLFYSVGIGQISSEVPQNLSASRPQDRQFILSSKKLLLSDSGFYLCAWSVQRTSGRTGELFFGEGSRLTVL.